This TCR beta chain was sequenced during a study of molecular identifiers for immune sequencing clone quantification. This clonotype occurred many times. One entry per CDR3 protein results from TCRdb running MiXCR on the PCR reads. The sample records 60,000 to 80,000 distinct CDR3 sequences, about a fifth being singletons. The receptor was isolated from a human donor in good health. Some libraries in this study had Jurkat cell RNA spiked in. Sequenced material: naive CD8+ T cells from blood, with Jurkat cell RNA spiked in. Subset in this sample: FACS-sorted CD8+CD4-CCR7+CD45RA+ naive T cells.

CDR3 protein: CASTGDWTTGELFF. CDR3 sequence (DNA): TGTGCCAGCACCGGGGACTGGACGACCGGGGAGCTGTTTTTT. This rearrangement joins TRBV7-9 to TRBJ2-2; TRBD2 is a possible D gene (6 bases). Germline values: CDR1 SEHNR, CDR2 FQNEAQ (reference sequence). The CDR3 has 14 amino acids. V was shortened by 7 bases and J by 5 bases, with 14 bases between the two germline ends.